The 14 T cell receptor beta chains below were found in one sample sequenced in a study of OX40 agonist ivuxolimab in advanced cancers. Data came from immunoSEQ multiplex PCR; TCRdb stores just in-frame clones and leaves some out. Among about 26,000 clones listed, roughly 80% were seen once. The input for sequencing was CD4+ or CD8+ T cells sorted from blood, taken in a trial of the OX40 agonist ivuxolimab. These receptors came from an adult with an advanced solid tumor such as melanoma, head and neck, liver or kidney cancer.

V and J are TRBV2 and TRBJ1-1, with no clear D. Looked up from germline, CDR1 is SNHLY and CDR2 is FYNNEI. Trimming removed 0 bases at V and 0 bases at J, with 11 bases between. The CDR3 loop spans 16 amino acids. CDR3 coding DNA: TGTGCCAGCAGTGAAGCAGTGGAGAGCATGAACACTGAAGCTTTCTTT. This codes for CASSEAVESMNTEAFF.

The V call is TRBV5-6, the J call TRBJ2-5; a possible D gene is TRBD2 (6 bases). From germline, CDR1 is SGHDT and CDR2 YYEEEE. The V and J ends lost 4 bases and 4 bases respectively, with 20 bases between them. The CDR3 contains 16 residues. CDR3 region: CASSNPGLMGGETQYF. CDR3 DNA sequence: TGTGCCAGCAGCAACCCGGGACTGATGGGGGGAGAGACCCAGTACTTC.

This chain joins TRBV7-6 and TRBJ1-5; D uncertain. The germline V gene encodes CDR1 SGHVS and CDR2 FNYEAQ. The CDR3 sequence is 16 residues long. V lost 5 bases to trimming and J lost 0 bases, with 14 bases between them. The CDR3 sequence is CASSKLAGYSNQPQHF. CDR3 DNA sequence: TGTGCCAGCAGCAAGTTGGCGGGATATAGCAATCAGCCCCAGCATTTT.

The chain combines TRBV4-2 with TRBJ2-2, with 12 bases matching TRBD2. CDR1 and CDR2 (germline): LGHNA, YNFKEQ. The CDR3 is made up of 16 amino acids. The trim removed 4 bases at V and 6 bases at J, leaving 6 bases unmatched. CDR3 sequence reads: CASSPSSGGAPGELFF. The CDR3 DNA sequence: TGTGCCAGCAGCCCTTCTAGCGGGGGGGCCCCCGGGGAGCTGTTTTTT.

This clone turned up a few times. CDR3 sequence reads: CASSYGPGGGYTF. Written as DNA, the CDR3 is TGTGCCAGCAGTTACGGGCCTGGGGGGGGCTACACCTTC. This rearrangement joins TRBV6-5 to TRBJ1-2; the D gene is possibly TRBD1 (5 bases). The CDR3 consists of 13 residues. Germline lookup yields CDR1 MNHEY and CDR2 SVGAGI. Trimming removed 2 bases from V and 8 bases from J, with 12 bases in between.

CDR3 DNA sequence: TGTGCCAGCAGGTCCCTCCTCTCACTTATATACGAGCAGTACTTC. Translating gives CASRSLLSLIYEQYF. The chain has TRBV28 and TRBJ2-7, with D hard to call. The CDR3 is 15 amino acids. V gave up 6 bases and J gave up 4 bases, with 19 bases separating them. Germline CDR1 is MDHEN and CDR2 is SYDVKM.

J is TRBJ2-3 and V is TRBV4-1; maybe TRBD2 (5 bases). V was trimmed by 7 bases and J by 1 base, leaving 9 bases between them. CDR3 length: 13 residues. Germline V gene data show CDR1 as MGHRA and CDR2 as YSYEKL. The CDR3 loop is CASKEVGTDTQYF. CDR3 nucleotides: TGCGCCAGCAAGGAGGTAGGCACAGATACGCAGTATTTT.

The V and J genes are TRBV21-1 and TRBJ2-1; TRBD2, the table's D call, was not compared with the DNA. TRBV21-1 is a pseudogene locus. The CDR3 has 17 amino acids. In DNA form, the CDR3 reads TGTGCCAGCAGCACTCGGACTAGCGGGAGGGCCGACAATGAGCAGTTCTTC. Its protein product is CASSTRTSGRADNEQFF.

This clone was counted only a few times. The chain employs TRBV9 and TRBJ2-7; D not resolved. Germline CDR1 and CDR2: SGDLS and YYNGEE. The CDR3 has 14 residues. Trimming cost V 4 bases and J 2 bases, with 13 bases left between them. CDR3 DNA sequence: TGTGCCAGCAGCCCCGGGTGGCAGGCCTACGAGCAGTACTTC. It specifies CASSPGWQAYEQYF.

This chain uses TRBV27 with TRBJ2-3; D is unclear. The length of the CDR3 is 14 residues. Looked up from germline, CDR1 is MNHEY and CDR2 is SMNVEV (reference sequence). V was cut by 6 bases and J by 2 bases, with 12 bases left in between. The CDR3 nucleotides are TGTGCCAGCAGCAGTAGCCTATCCACAGATACGCAGTATTTT. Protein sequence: CASSSSLSTDTQYF.

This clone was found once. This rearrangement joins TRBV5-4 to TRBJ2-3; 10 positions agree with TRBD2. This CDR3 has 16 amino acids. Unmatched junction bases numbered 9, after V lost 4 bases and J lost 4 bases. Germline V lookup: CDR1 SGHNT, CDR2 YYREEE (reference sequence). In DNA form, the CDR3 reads TGTGCCAGCAGCACAATTAGCGGGAGGATCCCAGATACGCAGTATTTT. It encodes CASSTISGRIPDTQYF.

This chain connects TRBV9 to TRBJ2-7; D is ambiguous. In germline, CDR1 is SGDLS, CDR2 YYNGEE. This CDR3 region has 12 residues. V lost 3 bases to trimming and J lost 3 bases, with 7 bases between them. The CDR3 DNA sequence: TGTGCCAGCAGCGGGATGGACTACGAGCAGTACTTC. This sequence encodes CASSGMDYEQYF.

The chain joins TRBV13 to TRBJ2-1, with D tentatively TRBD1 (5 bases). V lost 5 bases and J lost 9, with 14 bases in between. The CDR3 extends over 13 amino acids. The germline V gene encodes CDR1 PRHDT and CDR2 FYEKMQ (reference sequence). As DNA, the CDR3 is TGTGCCAGCAGCCCCAACCCTCAGGGTGAGCAGTTCTTC. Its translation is CASSPNPQGEQFF.

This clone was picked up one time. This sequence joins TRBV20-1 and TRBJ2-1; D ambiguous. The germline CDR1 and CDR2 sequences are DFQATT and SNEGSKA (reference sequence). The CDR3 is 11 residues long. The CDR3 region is CRGGSYNEQFF. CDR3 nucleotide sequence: TGCAGGGGCGGATCCTACAATGAGCAGTTCTTC.